These T cell receptor beta chains were read from a single sample in a study of radiation and T cells in renal cell carcinoma. Sequencing used immunoSEQ multiplex PCR; TCRdb keeps in-frame clones, though not all of them. The sample lists approximately 65,000 clones, over 65% seen once, with roughly 6.8% in the top ten. The sequencing here drew on blood, taken from a patient whose treatment included radiotherapy and nephrectomy. The receptors stem from a man aged 55 to 69 with renal cell carcinoma. Each CDR3 is given without its conserved first and last residue.

J	V	CDR3
TRBJ2-1	TRBV27	ASSLQTGTGVHEQF
TRBJ2-3	TRBV10-1	ASRDGLGDTQY
TRBJ1-1	TRBV19	ASSVTGGPEAF
TRBJ2-7	TRBV6-5	ASTAESTYEQY
TRBJ2-2	TRBV7-2	ASSLVTGTGELF
TRBJ1-2	TRBV7-3	ASSSRAGDYGYT
TRBJ2-5	TRBV20-1	SVGETQY
TRBJ2-1	TRBV6-4	ASSDGPGDEQF
TRBJ2-3	TRBV9	ASSVDSWTTDTQY
TRBJ1-2	TRBV19	ASNGGHYGYT
TRBJ1-3	TRBV10-3	AISGTGEVGLFSGNTIY
TRBJ1-2	TRBV10-2	ASHKNRDAGYT
TRBJ1-1	TRBV29-1	SAERGTEAF
TRBJ2-1	TRBV19	ASRGKGAYNEQF
TRBJ1-1	TRBV11-2	ASSETAEAF
TRBJ2-1	TRBV9	ASSQRALDLDEQF
TRBJ2-7	TRBV7-8	ASSPRWDSYEQY
TRBJ1-2	TRBV14	ASSQELWTGAPNYGYT
TRBJ1-1	TRBV5-1	ASSLAGAANTEAF
TRBJ1-2	TRBV19	ASSMGQPRGYT
TRBJ1-2	TRBV6-5	ASRVDRETGYT
TRBJ1-1	TRBV6-5	ASSQWDRPNTEAF
TRBJ1-6	TRBV2	ASSETTTLH
TRBJ1-1	TRBV6-5	ASSYTQGFGTEAF
TRBJ1-1	TRBV7-2	ASSLVSRNTEAF
TRBJ2-3	TRBV30	AWSVLRGGLTDTQY
TRBJ2-4	TRBV9	ASSASGGTKNIQY
TRBJ1-2	TRBV12-5	ASGSPDRRTSYGYT
TRBJ2-1	TRBV11-3	ASSLTFRGAYNEQF
TRBJ1-1	TRBV27	AISDLRDTEAF
TRBJ1-5	TRBV28	ASRGQGGLGGNQPQH
TRBJ2-1	TRBV30	AWADRGKYF
TRBJ2-3	TRBV7-2	ASSFGTSGRRRGDTQY
TRBJ1-1	TRBV5-5	ASSFLMVMNTEAF
TRBJ1-3	TRBV28	ASSETGGVGNTIY
TRBJ1-2	TRBV19	ASSTGQGYGYT
TRBJ2-5	TRBV2	ASRENKGLAGIQETQY
TRBJ1-2	TRBV27	ASSLDRADYGYT
TRBJ2-1	TRBV4-3	ASSPDPGTDNEQF
TRBJ1-1	TRBV11-3	ASSLDGGQGYTEAF
TRBJ2-2	TRBV5-1	ASSLAAAGPGELF
TRBJ2-1	TRBV4-3	ASSRGRAQGENEQF
TRBJ2-1	TRBV11-3	ASSPLVGGWYNEQF
TRBJ1-4	TRBV25-1	ASSPGRAEGVF
TRBJ2-2	TRBV23-1	ASSQFFGQGKTPSNTGELF